This passage covers 10 T cell receptor beta chains from one sample sequenced in a study of graft-versus-host responses after intestinal transplantation. Method: immunoSEQ multiplex PCR; TCRdb's copy keeps in-frame clones and lacks some. The sample contains around 100,000 clones, roughly 87% of which appear only once. No antigens are known for them. Material: unstimulated CD4+ T cells sorted from spleen or lymph node cells, obtained before intestinal transplant. These receptors came from a human donor who received an intestinal transplant.

This chain joins TRBV7-2 and TRBJ2-1; no reliable D call. The V end lost 1 base, the J end lost 9 bases, and 10 bases lay between the germline ends. In germline, CDR1 is SGHTA, CDR2 FQGNSA. The CDR3 is made up of 13 amino acids. The DNA of the CDR3 is TGTGCCAGCAGCTTAGTAGGTCGGGTTGAGCAGTTCTTC. This translates into CASSLVGRVEQFF.

The chain is built from TRBV20-1 and TRBJ2-7; tentatively, D is TRBD1 (5 bases). This CDR3 has 11 residues. Per the germline V gene, CDR1 is DFQATT and CDR2 is SNEGSKA (reference sequence). Trimming took off 3 bases at V and 4 bases at J, with 7 bases between the two ends. The CDR3 DNA reads TGCAGTGCTAGTAGGGGTTACGAGCAGTACTTC. Its protein product is CSASRGYEQYF.

The rearrangement uses TRBV7-3 and TRBJ1-2, with TRBD1 matching 7 bases. Germline trimming cut 1 base from V and 4 bases from J; bases unmatched to any gene: 9. Per the germline V gene, CDR1 is SGHTA and CDR2 is FQGTGA. The CDR3 length is 16 residues. The CDR3 is CASSLKQGTLFYGYTF. In DNA form, the CDR3 reads TGTGCCAGCAGCTTAAAACAGGGGACGCTTTTCTATGGCTACACCTTC.

The V call is TRBV5-5, the J call TRBJ2-5; the D call may be TRBD1 or TRBD2 (5 bases each). From germline, CDR1 is SGHKS and CDR2 YYEKEE (reference sequence). This CDR3 has 16 amino acids. Trimming pared 2 bases from V and 5 bases from J, leaving 19 bases between. The CDR3 coding sequence is TGTGCCAGCAGCTTCGGGACCGCTACAAGCTTGGAGACCCAGTACTTC. Its protein is CASSFGTATSLETQYF.

The genes are TRBV6-1 and TRBJ1-5; D gene uncertain. Deletions cut 8 bases from V and 6 bases from J, with 20 bases between. The germline V gene encodes CDR1 MNHNS and CDR2 SASEGT. CDR3 size: 15 residues. The CDR3 spells CASYDSEVGIQPQHF. CDR3 coding DNA: TGTGCCAGCTATGACTCGGAGGTCGGGATTCAGCCCCAGCATTTT.

The chain has TRBV29-1 and TRBJ1-2; D gene unclear. This CDR3 has 12 amino acids. Per the germline V gene, CDR1 is SQVTM and CDR2 is ANQGSEA. V lost 4 bases to trimming and J lost 8 bases, with 14 bases between them. The CDR3 here is CSVVTGTRGYTF. Written as DNA, the CDR3 is TGCAGCGTTGTTACGGGCACGAGGGGCTACACCTTC.

The chain couples TRBV9 to TRBJ1-2; D not certain. Trimming cost V 3 bases and J 7 bases, with 10 bases left between them. This CDR3 spans 12 amino acids. The germline CDR1 and CDR2 sequences are SGDLS and YYNGEE. The DNA for the CDR3 is TGTGCCAGCAGCGACCGTTCATCTGGCTACACCTTC. This encodes CASSDRSSGYTF. Looking up the rest from reference TRBV9 and TRBJ1-2 gives the full variable domain: DSGVTQTPKHLITATGQRVTLRCSPRSGDLSVYWYQQSLDQGLQFLIQYYNGEERAKGNILERFSAQQFPDLHSELNLSSLELGDSALYFCASSDRSSGYTFGSGTRLTVV.

The CDR3 nucleotides are TGTGCCAGCAGTGAACTAGCGGGAGCCGGGGAGCTGTTTTTT. Its protein is CASSELAGAGELFF. The chain recombines TRBV2 with TRBJ2-2; TRBD2 aligns across 10 bases. The CDR3 is 14 amino acids. The trim removed 2 bases at V and 6 bases at J, leaving 0 bases unmatched. Germline loops: CDR1 SNHLY, CDR2 FYNNEI.

The chain uses TRBV7-9 and TRBJ2-1; 9 bases line up with TRBD1. The CDR3 loop spans 17 amino acids. J was trimmed by 2 bases and V by 3 bases; bases with no gene match: 8. Germline CDR1 is SEHNR and CDR2 is FQNEAQ (reference sequence). This CDR3 is CASSLGQGKLAYNEQFF. CDR3 nucleotides: TGTGCCAGCAGCTTGGGACAGGGAAAGCTTGCCTACAATGAGCAGTTCTTC. Full variable domain (remainder filled in from reference TRBV7-9 and TRBJ2-1): DTGVSQNPRHKITKRGQNVTFRCDPISEHNRLYWYRQTLGQGPEFLTYFQNEAQLEKSRLLSDRFSAERPKGSFSTLEIQRTEQGDSAMYLCASSLGQGKLAYNEQFFGPGTRLTVL.

This chain connects TRBV18 to TRBJ1-2, with TRBD1 as a possible D gene (5 bases). The CDR3 is 16 amino acids. V shed 6 bases and J shed 2 bases, with 19 bases lying between them. The germline V gene encodes CDR1 KGHSH and CDR2 LQKENI. Here the CDR3 DNA reads TGTGCCAGCTCGGGGACCCCAGGCCGGTTGAACTATGGCTACACCTTC. It specifies CASSGTPGRLNYGYTF.